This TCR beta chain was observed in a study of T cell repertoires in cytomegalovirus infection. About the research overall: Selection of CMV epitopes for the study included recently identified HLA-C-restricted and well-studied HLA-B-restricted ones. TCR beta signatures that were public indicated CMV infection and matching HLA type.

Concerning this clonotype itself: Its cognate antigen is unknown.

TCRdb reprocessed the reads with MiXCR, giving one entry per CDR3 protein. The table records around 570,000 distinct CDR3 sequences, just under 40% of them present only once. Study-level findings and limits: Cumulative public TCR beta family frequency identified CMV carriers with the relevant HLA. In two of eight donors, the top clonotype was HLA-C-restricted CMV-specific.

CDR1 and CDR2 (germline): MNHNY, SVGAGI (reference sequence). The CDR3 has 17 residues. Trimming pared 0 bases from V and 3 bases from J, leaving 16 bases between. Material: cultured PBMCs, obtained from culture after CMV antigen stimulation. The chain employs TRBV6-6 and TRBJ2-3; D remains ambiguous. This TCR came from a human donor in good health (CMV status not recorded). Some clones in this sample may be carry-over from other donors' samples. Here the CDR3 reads CASSYSIPGAMTDTQYF. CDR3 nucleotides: TGTGCCAGCAGTTACTCGATCCCAGGAGCGATGACAGATACGCAGTATTTT.